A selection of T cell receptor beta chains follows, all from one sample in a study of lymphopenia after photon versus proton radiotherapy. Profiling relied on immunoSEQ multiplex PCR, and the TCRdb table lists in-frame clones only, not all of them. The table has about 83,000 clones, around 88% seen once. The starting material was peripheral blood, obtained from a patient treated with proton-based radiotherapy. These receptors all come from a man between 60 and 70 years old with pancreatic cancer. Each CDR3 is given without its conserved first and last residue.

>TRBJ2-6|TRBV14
ASSHGGRTSGSGANVLT
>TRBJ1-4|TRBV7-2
ASSLQGDYEKLF
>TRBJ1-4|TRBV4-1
ASSQTRQLTNEKLF
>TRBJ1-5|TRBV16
ASSPRGQGNQPQH
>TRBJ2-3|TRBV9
ASSGWAPTDTQY
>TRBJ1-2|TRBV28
ASSPQRGYT
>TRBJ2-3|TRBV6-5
ASRTSGASTDTQY
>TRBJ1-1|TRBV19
ASSTETGRNTEAF
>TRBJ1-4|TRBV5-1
ASSPGGGEKLF
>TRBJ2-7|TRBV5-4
ASSGGLVGEQY
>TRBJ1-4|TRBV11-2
ASSLVGRAKELF
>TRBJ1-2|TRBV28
ASSFLRGAGGYT
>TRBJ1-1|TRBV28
ASSPGSGAGTEAF
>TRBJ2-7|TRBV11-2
ASSLLRGRRGSYEQY
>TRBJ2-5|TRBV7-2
ASSPRRGTQETQY
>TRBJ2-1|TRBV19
ASSIKLADYNEQF
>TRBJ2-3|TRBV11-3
ASGEFTDTQY
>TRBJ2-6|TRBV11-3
ASSLDRAFRSGANVLT
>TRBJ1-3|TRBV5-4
ASSLGGSGGSSGNTIY
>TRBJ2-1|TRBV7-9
ASSRGRGVDSYNEQF
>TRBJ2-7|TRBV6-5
ASSLSGRAEY
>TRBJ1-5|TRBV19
ASSIGGASNQPQH
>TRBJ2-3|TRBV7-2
ASSLAGANTDTQY
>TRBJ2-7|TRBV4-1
ASSVDRGYEQY
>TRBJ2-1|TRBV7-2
ASSLGANEQF
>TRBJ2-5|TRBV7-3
ASSLTGAGGRETQY